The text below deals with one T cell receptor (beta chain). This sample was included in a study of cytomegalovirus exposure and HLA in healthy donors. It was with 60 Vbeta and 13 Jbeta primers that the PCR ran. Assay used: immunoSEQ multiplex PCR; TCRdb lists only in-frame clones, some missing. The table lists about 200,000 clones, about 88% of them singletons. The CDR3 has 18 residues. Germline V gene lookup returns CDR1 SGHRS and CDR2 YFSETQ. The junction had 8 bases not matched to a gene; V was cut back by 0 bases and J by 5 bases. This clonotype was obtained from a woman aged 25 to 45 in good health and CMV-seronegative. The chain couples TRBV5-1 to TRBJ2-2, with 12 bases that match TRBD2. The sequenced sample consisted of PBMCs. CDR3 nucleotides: TGCGCCAGCAGCTTGGGGCCTAGCGGGAGGGCCGCGACCGGGGAGCTGTTTTTT. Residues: CASSLGPSGRAATGELFF.